Here is one T cell receptor (beta chain) with its context. Antigen unknown. The CDR3 has 16 amino acids. Trimming at V came to 5 bases and at J to 5 bases, leaving 13 bases not matched to a gene. Looked up from germline, CDR1 is SGHVS and CDR2 is FQNEAQ. These data belong to a study of long-term antiretroviral therapy in people with HIV. With survey level as its setting, the immunoSEQ assay was v3.0. The sequencing target was roughly 35,000-50,000 T-cell genomes per sample. The protocol was immunoSEQ multiplex PCR, while the TCRdb copy is restricted to in-frame clones and leaves out a portion. The sample consists of 20,000 to 25,000 clones, around nine tenths of them appearing once. Study-level findings and limits: The study collected blood between the mid-2000s and the late 2010s, possibly under older ART regimens. Missing from the dataset were any data on ART adherence, viral resistance or therapy changes.

Specimens carried about 1-10 million cryopreserved PBMC before DNA extraction. The sequence came from a man in his 60s with HIV. This sample comprised unsorted PBMCs, obtained 0.6 years after starting antiretroviral therapy. This rearrangement joins TRBV7-8 to TRBJ2-3; 7 bases are shared with TRBD2. The CDR3: CASSESSGTIIDTQYF. CDR3 nucleotides: TGTGCCAGCAGCGAGAGCTCCGGGACTATTATAGATACGCAGTATTTT.